These T cell receptor beta chains were read from a single sample in a study of CD8+ T cells in alopecia areata. The table came from immunoSEQ multiplex PCR; TCRdb's copy has only in-frame clones and leaves some out. The sample holds under 250,000 clones, roughly 56% seen once. Specimen: CD8+ T cells sorted from blood. These receptors originate from a human donor in good health. Each CDR3 is given with its conserved first and last residue. D genes are given only for firm matches. The size of a clone is reported for some rows only, either as once, few or many, or as a class for expanded clones.

cdr3_aa: CASSQAWGDQWDYGYTF
cdr3_nt: TGCGCCAGCAGCCAAGCGTGGGGCGACCAGTGGGACTATGGCTACACCTTC
j_call: TRBJ1-2
v_call: TRBV4-1
d_call: -
clone_size: -

cdr3_aa: CASSSGVDGDTQYF
cdr3_nt: TGTGCCAGCTCCTCAGGGGTCGATGGAGATACGCAGTATTTT
j_call: TRBJ2-3
v_call: TRBV5-6
d_call: -
clone_size: -

cdr3_aa: CASSVTGETQYF
cdr3_nt: TGTGCCAGCAGCGTGACAGGGGAGACCCAGTACTTC
j_call: TRBJ2-5
v_call: TRBV13
d_call: TRBD1
clone_size: -

cdr3_aa: CASSETGGETQYF
cdr3_nt: TGTGCCAGCAGTGAGACAGGGGGGGAGACCCAGTACTTC
j_call: TRBJ2-5
v_call: TRBV2
d_call: TRBD1
clone_size: -

cdr3_aa: CASSEGPAGLHF
cdr3_nt: TGTGCCAGCAGTGAGGGACCGGCCGGCCTCCACTTT
j_call: TRBJ1-6
v_call: TRBV2
d_call: -
clone_size: once

cdr3_aa: CATTGNTEAFF
cdr3_nt: TGTGCCACCACAGGGAACACTGAAGCTTTCTTT
j_call: TRBJ1-1
v_call: TRBV13
d_call: -
clone_size: -

cdr3_aa: CASSQRTGELFF
cdr3_nt: TGCGCCAGCAGCCAACGCACCGGGGAGCTGTTTTTT
j_call: TRBJ2-2
v_call: TRBV4-1
d_call: -
clone_size: -

cdr3_aa: CASSPMERQFF
cdr3_nt: TGTGCCAGCAGCCCGATGGAGAGGCAGTTCTTC
j_call: TRBJ2-1
v_call: TRBV11-2
d_call: -
clone_size: -

cdr3_aa: CASSAYRTGESYGYTF
cdr3_nt: TGCGCCAGCAGTGCTTACCGGACAGGAGAGTCTTATGGCTACACCTTC
j_call: TRBJ1-2
v_call: TRBV10-2
d_call: TRBD1
clone_size: -

cdr3_aa: CASSRTENSPLHF
cdr3_nt: TGTGCCAGCAGCCGAACAGAGAATTCACCCCTCCACTTT
j_call: TRBJ1-6
v_call: TRBV27
d_call: -
clone_size: -

cdr3_aa: CASSPQNTEAFF
cdr3_nt: TGTGCCAGCAGCCCACAGAACACTGAAGCTTTCTTT
j_call: TRBJ1-1
v_call: TRBV5-6
d_call: -
clone_size: -

cdr3_aa: CSVKPTGRYGYTF
cdr3_nt: TGCAGCGTAAAGCCGACGGGGCGCTATGGCTACACCTTC
j_call: TRBJ1-2
v_call: TRBV29-1
d_call: -
clone_size: -

cdr3_aa: CASSTLQGPTYEQYF
cdr3_nt: TGTGCCAGTAGTACTTTACAGGGCCCTACCTACGAGCAGTACTTC
j_call: TRBJ2-7
v_call: TRBV19
d_call: -
clone_size: few

cdr3_aa: CASSFPANFYGYTF
cdr3_nt: TGTGCCAGCAGCTTCCCAGCCAACTTCTATGGCTACACCTTC
j_call: TRBJ1-2
v_call: TRBV11-2
d_call: -
clone_size: once

cdr3_aa: CAWSAPSSADTQYF
cdr3_nt: TGTGCCTGGAGTGCCCCTTCTTCGGCAGATACGCAGTATTTT
j_call: TRBJ2-3
v_call: TRBV30
d_call: -
clone_size: -

cdr3_aa: CASSFQRGSYNEQFF
cdr3_nt: TGCGCCAGCAGCTTCCAGCGGGGGAGCTACAATGAGCAGTTCTTC
j_call: TRBJ2-1
v_call: TRBV5-1
d_call: TRBD2
clone_size: -

cdr3_aa: CASSPVGTYEQYF
cdr3_nt: TGTGCCAGCAGCCCCGTGGGGACCTACGAGCAGTACTTC
j_call: TRBJ2-7
v_call: TRBV5-6
d_call: -
clone_size: -

cdr3_aa: CASSQGGIEQFF
cdr3_nt: TGTGCCAGCAGCCAAGGGGGTATTGAGCAGTTCTTC
j_call: TRBJ2-1
v_call: TRBV14
d_call: -
clone_size: -

cdr3_aa: CASSEPMNTEAFF
cdr3_nt: TGTGCCAGCTCGGAGCCGATGAACACTGAAGCTTTCTTT
j_call: TRBJ1-1
v_call: TRBV18
d_call: -
clone_size: few

cdr3_aa: CASSREDSNNQPQHF
cdr3_nt: TGCGCCAGCAGCCGTGAAGACAGCAACAATCAGCCCCAGCATTTT
j_call: TRBJ1-5
v_call: TRBV4-1
d_call: -
clone_size: -

cdr3_aa: CAIRDGNTEAFF
cdr3_nt: TGTGCCATCCGAGACGGAAACACTGAAGCTTTCTTT
j_call: TRBJ1-1
v_call: TRBV2
d_call: -
clone_size: -

cdr3_aa: CSVTSDGEAFF
cdr3_nt: TGCAGCGTTACCTCCGACGGGGAAGCTTTCTTT
j_call: TRBJ1-1
v_call: TRBV29-1
d_call: -
clone_size: -

cdr3_aa: CSVSGNNYGYTF
cdr3_nt: TGCAGCGTATCCGGGAATAACTATGGCTACACCTTC
j_call: TRBJ1-2
v_call: TRBV29-1
d_call: -
clone_size: -

cdr3_aa: CASSQDQGVGTGELFF
cdr3_nt: TGCGCCAGCAGCCAAGATCAGGGGGTGGGCACCGGGGAGCTGTTTTTT
j_call: TRBJ2-2
v_call: TRBV4-1
d_call: TRBD1
clone_size: -

cdr3_aa: CASSPATDEQFF
cdr3_nt: TGTGCCAGCAGCCCTGCGACGGATGAGCAGTTCTTC
j_call: TRBJ2-1
v_call: TRBV7-9
d_call: -
clone_size: -

cdr3_aa: CASSQDPPDSDSPLHF
cdr3_nt: TGTGCCAGCAGCCAAGATCCCCCGGACAGCGATTCACCCCTCCACTTT
j_call: TRBJ1-6
v_call: TRBV4-2
d_call: -
clone_size: -

cdr3_aa: CASSQETAINYGYTF
cdr3_nt: TGCGCCAGCAGCCAGGAAACAGCTATTAACTATGGCTACACCTTC
j_call: TRBJ1-2
v_call: TRBV4-1
d_call: -
clone_size: -

cdr3_aa: CASSFQETQYF
cdr3_nt: TGTGCCAGCAGCTTCCAAGAGACCCAGTACTTC
j_call: TRBJ2-5
v_call: TRBV7-9
d_call: -
clone_size: -

cdr3_aa: CSVGGGSGADTQYF
cdr3_nt: TGCAGCGTTGGAGGTGGAAGCGGGGCAGATACGCAGTATTTT
j_call: TRBJ2-3
v_call: TRBV29-1
d_call: TRBD2
clone_size: -

cdr3_aa: CASSQDQERRVLFF
cdr3_nt: TGTGCCAGCAGCCAAGATCAAGAACGTAGAGTGCTGTTTTTT
j_call: TRBJ1-4
v_call: TRBV4-2
d_call: -
clone_size: many

cdr3_aa: CASSVAGAPNFDGYTF
cdr3_nt: TGTGCCAGCAGCGTAGCCGGGGCACCCAATTTTGATGGCTACACCTTC
j_call: TRBJ1-2
v_call: TRBV9
d_call: -
clone_size: -

cdr3_aa: CATSRDYPGDELTDTQYF
cdr3_nt: TGTGCCACCAGCAGAGATTATCCGGGGGACGAGCTCACAGATACGCAGTATTTT
j_call: TRBJ2-3
v_call: TRBV15
d_call: -
clone_size: once

cdr3_aa: CASSYLGNNYGYTF
cdr3_nt: TGTGCCAGCAGCTACTTAGGGAATAACTATGGCTACACCTTC
j_call: TRBJ1-2
v_call: TRBV11-2
d_call: -
clone_size: few

cdr3_aa: CSVGGGGGQRNYGYTF
cdr3_nt: TGCAGCGTTGGTGGCGGGGGAGGGCAGCGCAACTATGGCTACACCTTC
j_call: TRBJ1-2
v_call: TRBV29-1
d_call: -
clone_size: -

cdr3_aa: CSVKGGTSYEQYF
cdr3_nt: TGCAGCGTTAAGGGGGGAACTTCCTACGAGCAGTACTTC
j_call: TRBJ2-7
v_call: TRBV29-1
d_call: -
clone_size: -

cdr3_aa: CASSAGPSSYEQYF
cdr3_nt: TGTGCCAGCAGTGCAGGGCCCAGCTCCTACGAGCAGTACTTC
j_call: TRBJ2-7
v_call: TRBV27
d_call: -
clone_size: -

cdr3_aa: CASSETGGAYEQYF
cdr3_nt: TGTGCCAGCAGTGAAACAGGGGGAGCCTACGAGCAGTACTTC
j_call: TRBJ2-7
v_call: TRBV2
d_call: TRBD1
clone_size: -

cdr3_aa: CASRATSGGQETQYF
cdr3_nt: TGTGCCAGCAGAGCGACTAGCGGGGGCCAAGAGACCCAGTACTTC
j_call: TRBJ2-5
v_call: TRBV2
d_call: TRBD2
clone_size: few

cdr3_aa: CASSLLRGRSGYEQYF
cdr3_nt: TGTGCCAGCAGCCTTCTCAGGGGGCGCTCGGGATACGAGCAGTACTTC
j_call: TRBJ2-7
v_call: TRBV7-8
d_call: TRBD1
clone_size: -

cdr3_aa: CASSSTADYNEQFF
cdr3_nt: TGTGCCAGCAGCTCGACAGCCGATTACAATGAGCAGTTCTTC
j_call: TRBJ2-1
v_call: TRBV9
d_call: -
clone_size: -

cdr3_aa: CASSQAADPKSGELFF
cdr3_nt: TGCGCCAGCAGCCAAGCCGCGGACCCTAAGTCCGGGGAGCTGTTTTTT
j_call: TRBJ2-2
v_call: TRBV4-1
d_call: -
clone_size: -